Here is one TCR beta chain with its context. These data originate in a study of blood T cell repertoires in COVID-19. About the research overall: Specimens from acute and convalescent COVID-19 originated in the United States, Italy and Spain. PBMCs, B-cell-depleted T cells, or T cells provided the cDNA or gDNA that made up the material.

TCRdb's table, derived via immunoSEQ multiplex PCR, lists solely in-frame clones and lacks some. The table lists around 110,000 clones, 70% to 85% of them singletons, with about 8% in the top ten. Looked up from germline, CDR1 is MNHEY and CDR2 is SVGAGI. CDR3 length: 13 residues. Between the trimmed V and J ends, which lost 3 bases and 6 bases, there was a span of 9 bases. The sequenced sample consisted of peripheral blood. This receptor was taken from a man between 65 and 85 years old with active or convalescent COVID-19. The chain combines TRBV6-5 with TRBJ1-5, with D uncertain. The CDR3 is CASSYGRGQPQHF. DNA of the CDR3: TGTGCCAGCAGTTATGGACGGGGTCAGCCCCAGCATTTT.